Each of the 19 T cell receptor beta chains below was sequenced from the same sample in a study of CD8+CD57+ T cells in acquired aplastic anemia. CD8+CD57+ cell expansion had been shown by flow cytometry in patients chosen for sequencing. CDR3 and TCR beta VDJ profiling relied on a genomic DNA template. MiXCR was run by TCRdb on the reads, yielding one entry per CDR3 protein. Of 180,000 or so distinct CDR3 sequences in the sample, around 48% are singletons; the top ten hold 1.8%. The sequencing input was sorted CD4+, CD8+, or CD8+CD57+ T cells (not recorded which) from PBMCs. The receptor set was obtained from a human donor with aplastic anemia.

The rearrangement links TRBV2 to TRBJ1-5, with 10 bases matching TRBD1. This CDR3 is 15 amino acids long. The trim removed 6 bases at V and 3 bases at J, leaving 5 bases unmatched. CDR1 and CDR2 (germline): SNHLY, FYNNEI. The CDR3 region has the DNA TGTGCCAGCAGGACAGGGGGCGTTGTCAATCAGCCCCAGCATTTT. Its translation: CASRTGGVVNQPQHF.

The chain links TRBV7-2 to TRBJ1-1; D is undetermined. V lost 6 bases to trimming and J lost 11 bases, with 16 bases between them. Per the germline V gene, CDR1 is SGHTA and CDR2 is FQGNSA. There are 12 residues in the CDR3. CDR3 DNA: TGTGCCAGCAGGGGTAGCGGGGTTGATGCTTTCTTT. Encoded protein: CASRGSGVDAFF. Together with reference TRBV7-2 and TRBJ1-1, the CDR3 gives the full variable domain: GAGVSQSPSNKVTEKGKDVELRCDPISGHTALYWYRQSLGQGLEFLIYFQGNSAPDKSGLPSDRFSAERTGGSVSTLTIQRTQQEDSAVYLCASRGSGVDAFFGQGTRLTVV.

The chain joins TRBV10-3 to TRBJ2-5, with 8 positions matching TRBD2. The germline gives CDR1 ENHRY, CDR2 SYGVKD. This CDR3 spans 14 amino acids. J was trimmed by 5 bases and V by 3 bases; bases with no gene match: 5. CDR3 residues: CAISESGSGETQYF. CDR3 bases: TGTGCCATCAGTGAAAGCGGGAGTGGGGAGACCCAGTACTTC.

Regarding this clonotype: A clone one base away is much larger, so this may be a read error. Given the absence of the conserved phenylalanine or tryptophan at the CDR3 end, a read error is likely. The V gene is TRBV27, the J gene TRBJ2-7, with no clear D. Deletions cut 2 bases from V and 1 base from J, with 15 bases between. CDR1 MNHEY and CDR2 SMNVEV come from the germline V gene (reference sequence). CDR3 length: 16 residues. The DNA for the CDR3 is TGTGCCAGCAGTTTACGGCGGCCGAGGAATTCCTACGAGCAGTACTCC. It codes for CASSLRRPRNSYEQYS.

Details on this clonotype: The junction shows a germline mismatch at one end, possibly a read error. V gene TRBV10-3 combines with J gene TRBJ1-2; 8 positions match TRBD1. The length of the CDR3 is 14 residues. Germline V gives CDR1 ENHRY, CDR2 SYGVKD. CDR3 sequence: CAITLGQGLSGCTF. The DNA for the CDR3 is TGTGCCATCACCTTAGGACAGGGCCTGAGTGGCTGCACCTTC.

V usage is TRBV25-1 and J usage is TRBJ1-6, with a weak D call TRBD1 (6 bases). The CDR3 runs 13 residues. The V gene lost 8 bases and the J gene lost 9 bases, with 14 bases spanning the gap. Germline lookup yields CDR1 MGHDK and CDR2 SYGVNS. The CDR3, as DNA: TGTGCCAGCTGGGGGGCCGCGGGTTCACCCCTCCACTTT. Translation gives CASWGAAGSPLHF.

The V call is TRBV4-1, the J call TRBJ2-7, with TRBD1 as a possible D gene (6 bases). Germline loops: CDR1 MGHRA, CDR2 YSYEKL. Trimming removed 1 base at V and 2 bases at J, with 12 bases between. This CDR3 has 15 amino acids. The CDR3 loop is CASSQGPGHTYEQYF. As DNA, the CDR3 is TGCGCCAGCAGCCAAGGACCGGGACATACCTACGAGCAGTACTTC.

This clonotype was picked up many times. The chain carries TRBV14 and TRBJ1-3; the match to TRBD1 covers 8 bases. The germline CDR1 and CDR2 sequences are SGHDN and FVKESK. J gave up 3 bases and V 1 base, and 11 bases lay outside the gene matches. This CDR3 spans 18 amino acids. CDR3 sequence (DNA): TGTGCCAGCAGCCAAGGAGGCCAGGGGGCCTTAGGTGGAAACACCATATATTTT. Translating gives CASSQGGQGALGGNTIYF.

The V gene is TRBV4-1, the J gene TRBJ1-2; weak D call: TRBD1 (6 bases). Trimming shortened V by 1 base and J by 10 bases, and 25 bases separated the two germline ends. Germline V gene sequence: CDR1 MGHRA, CDR2 YSYEKL. This CDR3 comprises 17 residues. The CDR3 bases are TGCGCCAGCAGCCAAGTGATAGCGGTGGGGAGGGGGGAAGACTACACCTTC. Amino acids: CASSQVIAVGRGEDYTF.

This clonotype was counted many times. This sequence joins TRBV5-1 and TRBJ2-3; D not certain. The CDR3 totals 16 residues. The germline V gene encodes CDR1 SGHRS and CDR2 YFSETQ. Trimming left V 0 bases short and J 0 bases short, with 11 bases between. This CDR3 is CASSLAIAPSTDTQYF. Written as DNA, the CDR3 is TGCGCCAGCAGCTTGGCAATAGCTCCTAGCACAGATACGCAGTATTTT.

The rearrangement joins TRBV10-3 to TRBJ2-1; 7 bases map to TRBD2. The CDR3 spans 15 residues. Germline V lookup: CDR1 ENHRY, CDR2 SYGVKD. The junction had 5 bases not matched to a gene; V was cut back by 4 bases and J by 2 bases. CDR3 DNA sequence: TGTGCCATCAGTGCGGAAGCGGGGCCCTACAATGAGCAGTTCTTC. This encodes CAISAEAGPYNEQFF.

V and J are TRBV2 and TRBJ1-5; D is undetermined. Per germline, CDR1 SNHLY and CDR2 FYNNEI. V was clipped by 2 bases and J by 3 bases, with 8 bases between them. This CDR3 region has 14 residues. CDR3 DNA sequence: TGTGCCAGCAGTGAACGCCAGATCAATCAGCCCCAGCATTTT. Its protein is CASSERQINQPQHF.

Ten or more counts support this clonotype. J is TRBJ2-1 and V is TRBV24-1, with unresolved D. Germline V CDR1 and CDR2: KGHDR, SFDVKD. The CDR3 length is 13 residues. V was clipped by 4 bases and J by 2 bases, with 5 bases between them. The CDR3 reads CATSEGPYNEQFF. The CDR3 DNA is TGTGCCACCAGTGAGGGCCCCTACAATGAGCAGTTCTTC.

The genes are TRBV19 and TRBJ2-6, with D hard to call. The CDR3 extends over 15 amino acids. V was shortened by 5 bases and J by 2 bases, with 10 bases between the two germline ends. The germline V gene has CDR1 LNHDA and CDR2 SQIVND (reference sequence). DNA for the CDR3: TGTGCCAGTAGTCCGTCCGGCACTGGGGCCAACGTCCTGACTTTC. It is translated as CASSPSGTGANVLTF.

This clonotype came up many times. The chain couples TRBV6-1 to TRBJ2-3, with D perhaps TRBD2 (5 bases). From germline, CDR1 is MNHNS and CDR2 SASEGT. V was clipped by 8 bases and J by 4 bases, with 10 bases between them. The CDR3 consists of 12 residues. CDR3 coding DNA: TGTGCCAGCGGTGGGAGCGCAGATACGCAGTATTTT. Its translation is CASGGSADTQYF.

The rearrangement uses TRBV7-2 and TRBJ1-2; the match to TRBD1 covers 9 bases. The CDR3 is 13 residues long. The J segment lost 7 bases and the V segment lost 5 bases, leaving 5 bases of the junction unmatched. Germline-derived CDR1 and CDR2 are SGHTA and FQGNSA. The CDR3: CASSPRTGVGYTF. Written as DNA, the CDR3 is TGTGCCAGCAGCCCTAGGACAGGGGTTGGCTACACCTTC.

The V gene is TRBV25-1, the J gene TRBJ1-5; D uncertain. With 5 bases removed from V and 2 bases from J, the gap between germline ends came to 13 bases. The CDR3 length is 15 residues. CDR1 and CDR2 from the germline V gene are MGHDK and SYGVNS. In DNA form, the CDR3 reads TGTGCCAGCAGTTTTATAGGGCAGGGCAATCAGCCCCAGCATTTT. Translation: CASSFIGQGNQPQHF.

This clonotype was seen repeatedly, ten times or more. The V and J genes are TRBV20-1 and TRBJ2-1; 16 bases map to TRBD2. After removal of 2 bases from V and 6 bases from J, the junction contained 7 bases not matched to a gene. This CDR3 is built from 17 residues. Per the germline V gene, CDR1 is DFQATT and CDR2 is SNEGSKA (reference sequence). Written as DNA, the CDR3 is TGCAGTGCTAGAACCGGGACTAGCGGGGGGGCTTCCAATGAGCAGTTCTTC. Amino acids: CSARTGTSGGASNEQFF.

In its sample, this clonotype was seen many times. V and J are TRBV6-5 and TRBJ1-1; D unclear. The CDR3 is 13 amino acids. Trimming removed 2 bases from V and 1 base from J, with 5 bases in between. CDR1 and CDR2 from the germline V gene are MNHEY and SVGAGI. The CDR3 region is CASSYAGNTEAFF. DNA of the CDR3: TGTGCCAGCAGTTACGCGGGGAACACTGAAGCTTTCTTT.